Included here is one TCR beta chain sequence, with context. Germline V lookup: CDR1 LNHDA, CDR2 SQIVND (reference sequence). Trimming removed 0 bases from V and 7 bases from J, with 13 bases in between. The CDR3 contains 15 residues. Sequenced by immunoSEQ multiplex PCR; TCRdb stores in-frame clones only, minus some. Of about 71,000 clones detected, roughly nine tenths appear once; the ten largest clones hold 5.3%. This specimen comes from a study of T cell changes during pregnancy in multiple sclerosis. The chain recombines TRBV19 with TRBJ1-5; the D is unclear. The TCR comes from a female donor with multiple sclerosis, enrolled in a pregnancy study. The source was CD8+ T cells from peripheral blood mononuclear cells, collected before pregnancy. The CDR3 DNA reads as TGTGCCAGTAGTATAGATTATGGAGTACGACAGCCCCAGCATTTT. Translated, it gives CASSIDYGVRQPQHF.